This T cell receptor beta chain was obtained from a study of blood T cell repertoires in COVID-19. Study background: From the United States, Italy and Spain came samples of acute and convalescent COVID-19. T cells, B-cell-depleted T cells, or PBMCs provided the cDNA or gDNA that served as material.

Assay: immunoSEQ multiplex PCR; the TCRdb copy retains only in-frame clones and omits some. The sample has about 270,000 clones, around nine tenths seen once; the top ten hold over 8%. The CDR3 covers 15 residues. This clone has a single count. Sequencing input: peripheral blood. J is TRBJ2-2 and V is TRBV21-1; TRBD1 is taken as the D call from the table, unchecked against the DNA. TRBV21-1 is an annotated pseudogene. The sequence derives from a man aged 40-49 years with active or convalescent COVID-19. In DNA form, the CDR3 reads TGTGCCAGCAGCAAGCGTCAGGGCGACACCGGGGAGCTGTTTTTT. Protein: CASSKRQGDTGELFF.